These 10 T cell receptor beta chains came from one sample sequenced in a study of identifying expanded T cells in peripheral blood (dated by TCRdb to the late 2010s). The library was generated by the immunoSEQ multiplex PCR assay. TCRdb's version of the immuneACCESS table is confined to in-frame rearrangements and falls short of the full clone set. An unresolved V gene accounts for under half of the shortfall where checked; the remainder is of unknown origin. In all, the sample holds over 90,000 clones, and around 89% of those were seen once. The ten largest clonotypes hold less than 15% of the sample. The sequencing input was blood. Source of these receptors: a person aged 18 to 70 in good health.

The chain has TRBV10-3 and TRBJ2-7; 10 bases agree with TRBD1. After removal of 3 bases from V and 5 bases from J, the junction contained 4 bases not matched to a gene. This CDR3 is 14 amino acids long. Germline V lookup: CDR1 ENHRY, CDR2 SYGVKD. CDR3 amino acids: CAISDPTGGHEQYF. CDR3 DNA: TGTGCCATCAGTGATCCGACAGGGGGCCACGAGCAGTACTTC.

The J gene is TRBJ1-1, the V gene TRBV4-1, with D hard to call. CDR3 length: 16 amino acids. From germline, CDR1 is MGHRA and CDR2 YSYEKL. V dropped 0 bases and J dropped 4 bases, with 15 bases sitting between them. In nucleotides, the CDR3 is TGCGCCAGCAGCCAAGATCATGGACCGTCGAGCACTGAAGCTTTCTTT. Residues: CASSQDHGPSSTEAFF.

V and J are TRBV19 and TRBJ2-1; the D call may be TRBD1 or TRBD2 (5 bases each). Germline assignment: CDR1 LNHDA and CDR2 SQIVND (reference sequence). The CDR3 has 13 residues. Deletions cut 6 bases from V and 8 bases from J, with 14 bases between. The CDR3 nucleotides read TGTGCCAGTAGCGGGACGGCAGACGATGAGCAGTTCTTC. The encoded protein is CASSGTADDEQFF. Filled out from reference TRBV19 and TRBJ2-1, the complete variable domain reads DGGITQSPKYLFRKEGQNVTLSCEQNLNHDAMYWYRQDPGQGLRLIYYSQIVNDFQKGDIAEGYSVSREKKESFPLTVTSAQKNPTAFYLCASSGTADDEQFFGPGTRLTVL.

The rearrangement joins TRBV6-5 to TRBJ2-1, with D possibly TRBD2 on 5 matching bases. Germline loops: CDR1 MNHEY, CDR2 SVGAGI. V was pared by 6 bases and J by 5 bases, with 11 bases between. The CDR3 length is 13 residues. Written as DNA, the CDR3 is TGTGCCAGCAGCCGAGGACTCGACAATGAGCAGTTCTTC. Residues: CASSRGLDNEQFF.

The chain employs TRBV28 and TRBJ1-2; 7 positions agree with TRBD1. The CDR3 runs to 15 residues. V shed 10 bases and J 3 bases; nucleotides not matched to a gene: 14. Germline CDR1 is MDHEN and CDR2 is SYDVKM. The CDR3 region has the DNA TGTGCCACAGGGGGAGCAAGTAGGCCATACTATGGCTACACCTTC. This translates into CATGGASRPYYGYTF.

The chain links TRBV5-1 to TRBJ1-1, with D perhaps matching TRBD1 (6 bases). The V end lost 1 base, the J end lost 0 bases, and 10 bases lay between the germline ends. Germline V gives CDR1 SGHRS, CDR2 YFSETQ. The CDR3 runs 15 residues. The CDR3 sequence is CASSLLTGLNTEAFF. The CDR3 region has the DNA TGCGCCAGCAGCTTGCTCACAGGGCTGAACACTGAAGCTTTCTTT.

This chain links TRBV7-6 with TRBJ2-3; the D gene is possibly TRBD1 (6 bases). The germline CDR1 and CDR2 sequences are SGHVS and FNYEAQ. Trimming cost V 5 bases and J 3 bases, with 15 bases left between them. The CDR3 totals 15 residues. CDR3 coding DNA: TGTGCCAGCAGCGCACGGGACATGGATACAGATACGCAGTATTTT. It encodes CASSARDMDTDTQYF.

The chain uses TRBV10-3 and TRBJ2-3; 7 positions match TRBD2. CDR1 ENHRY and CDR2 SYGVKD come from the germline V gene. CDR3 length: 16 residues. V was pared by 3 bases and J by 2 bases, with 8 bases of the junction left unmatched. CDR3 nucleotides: TGTGCCATCAGTGATCCACCAGCGGGGCCCACAGATACGCAGTATTTT. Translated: CAISDPPAGPTDTQYF.

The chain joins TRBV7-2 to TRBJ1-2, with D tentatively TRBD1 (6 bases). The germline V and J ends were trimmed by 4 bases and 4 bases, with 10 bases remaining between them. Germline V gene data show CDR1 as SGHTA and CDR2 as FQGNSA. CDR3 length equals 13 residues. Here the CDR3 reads CASSSQGTYGYTF. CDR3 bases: TGTGCCAGCAGCTCACAGGGTACCTATGGCTACACCTTC.

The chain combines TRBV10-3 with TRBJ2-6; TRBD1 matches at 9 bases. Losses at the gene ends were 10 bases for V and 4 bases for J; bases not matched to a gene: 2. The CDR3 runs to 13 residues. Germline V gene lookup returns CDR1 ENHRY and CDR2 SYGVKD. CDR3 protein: CATGQGGANVLTF. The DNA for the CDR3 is TGTGCCACCGGACAGGGGGGGGCCAACGTCCTGACTTTC.